Each of the 3 T cell receptor beta chains below was sequenced from the same sample in a study of T cell clusters in autoimmune cytopenias. TRB amplification used roughly 250 ng of peripheral blood genomic DNA. One tube held mixed TRB-A and TRB-B primer pools for touch-down PCR. TCRdb reworked the multiplex PCR reads into one entry per CDR3 protein, no DNA. This listing includes roughly 4,000 distinct CDR3 sequences. Sequencing was done on a sample of peripheral blood. The receptors originated from a human donor with an autoimmune cytopenia or autoimmune hepatitis (not recorded which).

Judged by frequency, this clonotype is medium-sized. The V gene is TRBV30, the J gene TRBJ1-5; TCRdb designates TRBD1, a call that cannot be tested without DNA. The CDR3 contains 13 residues. The germline gives CDR1 GTSNPN, CDR2 SVGIG (reference sequence). The CDR3 sequence: CAWSGGSGQPQHF.

This CDR3 reads CASRNTGTGAGPRMNTEAFF. This chain uses TRBV21-1 with TRBJ1-1. TRBV21-1 has pseudogene status. This CDR3 is 20 amino acids long.

J is TRBJ2-7 and V is TRBV20-1; TCRdb calls TRBD2, which cannot be checked without DNA. The germline CDR1 and CDR2 sequences are DFQATT and SNEGSKA (reference sequence). The CDR3 spans 14 residues. This CDR3 reads CSARDGASLYEQYF.